The 7 T cell receptor beta chains in this list originate from one sample, sequenced in a study of T-cell reconstitution after alpha-beta-depleted transplantation in children (dated by TCRdb to 2016 to 2018). Library preparation used PCR. The sequencer was an Illumina HiSeq 2500. TCR library preparation used molecular barcoding, with unique molecular identifiers applied to normalize quantification of the TCRbeta repertoire. TCRdb reanalyzed the raw reads on its own, using fastp at Q25 for trimming and MiXCR for clone calling, and kept in-frame beta chains. CDR3 protein duplicates are merged, each entry listing the most common genes and DNA. The sample table shows about 400,000 distinct CDR3 sequences, and roughly 17% are seen once. 25% to 30% of the sample lies in the top ten. In the paper's terms, the treatment or condition label means: allogeneic hematopoietic cell transplantation with graft depleted of TCRalphabeta T cells and CD19 B cells.

The specimen comprised PBMCs, mostly from graft donor cells, sampled 360 days after TCRalphabeta/CD19-depleted stem cell transplant. All receptors derive from a boy under two years old who had a stem cell transplant for Wiskott-Aldrich syndrome, so the T cells may come from the graft donor.

V and J are TRBV2 and TRBJ2-4, with D perhaps TRBD2 (5 bases). The CDR3 spans 16 residues. CDR1 is SNHLY, CDR2 FYNNEI, per germline. The V end was cut by 6 bases, the J end by 0 bases, with 15 bases between. The CDR3 reads CASRYQDSLAKNIQYF. The CDR3 DNA is TGTGCCAGCAGATATCAGGACTCTCTAGCCAAAAACATTCAGTACTTC.

The gene calls are TRBV7-9 and TRBJ2-5; maybe TRBD1 (6 bases). The germline V gene encodes CDR1 SEHNR and CDR2 FQNEAQ (reference sequence). The CDR3 is 13 amino acids. Trimming took off 4 bases at V and 3 bases at J, with 9 bases between the two ends. The CDR3 region has the DNA TGTGCCAGCAGCTACTGGACAGAAGAGACCCAGTACTTC. Translating it yields CASSYWTEETQYF.

This clonotype was observed a handful of times. The chain employs TRBV10-3 and TRBJ2-5; no definite D call. This CDR3 region has 12 residues. Per germline, CDR1 ENHRY and CDR2 SYGVKD. V lost 4 bases and J 5 bases, leaving 8 bases between the germline ends. Here the CDR3 DNA reads TGTGCCATCAGTGGAGTGGGGGAGACCCAGTACTTC. Translating gives CAISGVGETQYF.

This clonotype occurred a few times. This sequence joins TRBV28 and TRBJ2-7; D tentatively reads TRBD1 or TRBD2 (5 bases each). Germline assignment: CDR1 MDHEN and CDR2 SYDVKM. The CDR3 totals 14 residues. The V end lost 5 bases, the J end lost 0 bases, and 11 bases lay between the germline ends. CDR3 sequence: CASSRGVASYEQYF. In nucleotides, the CDR3 is TGTGCCAGCAGTCGAGGGGTTGCCTCCTACGAGCAGTACTTC.

The CDR3 spells CASSYSGLGETQYF. For the CDR3, the DNA is TGTGCCAGCAGTTACTCGGGTCTCGGGGAGACCCAGTACTTC. The chain uses TRBV6-5 and TRBJ2-5; no reliable D call. Trimming took 0 bases from V and 5 from J, leaving 10 bases between them. The CDR3 sequence is 14 residues long. Germline V gene data show CDR1 as MNHEY and CDR2 as SVGAGI.

This clonotype showed up just a few times. The CDR3 sequence: CASVWDRGMNTEAFF. CDR3 sequence (DNA): TGTGCCAGCGTCTGGGACAGGGGCATGAACACTGAAGCTTTCTTT. The rearrangement joins TRBV12-3 or TRBV12-4 to TRBJ1-1; 10 bases map to TRBD1. The CDR3 contains 15 residues. With V trimmed by 8 bases and J by 0 bases, 6 bases remained unmatched.

To note about this clonotype: Germline and junction disagree at one end, which may indicate a read error. The J gene is TRBJ2-4, the V gene TRBV3-1; D possibly corresponds to TRBD2 (7 bases). Per germline, CDR1 LGHDT and CDR2 YNNKEL (reference sequence). The CDR3 covers 16 residues. CDR3 sequence reads: CASTQEGGRAKNIQYF. CDR3 DNA sequence: TGTGCCAGCACCCAAGAGGGGGGGCGGGCCAAAAACATTCAGTACTTC. Full variable domain (remainder filled in from reference TRBV3-1 and TRBJ2-4): DTAVSQTPKYLVTQMGNDKSIKCEQNLGHDTMYWYKQDSKKFLKIMFSYNNKELIINETVPNRFSPKSPDKAHLNLHINSLELGDSAVYFCASTQEGGRAKNIQYFGAGTRLSVL.